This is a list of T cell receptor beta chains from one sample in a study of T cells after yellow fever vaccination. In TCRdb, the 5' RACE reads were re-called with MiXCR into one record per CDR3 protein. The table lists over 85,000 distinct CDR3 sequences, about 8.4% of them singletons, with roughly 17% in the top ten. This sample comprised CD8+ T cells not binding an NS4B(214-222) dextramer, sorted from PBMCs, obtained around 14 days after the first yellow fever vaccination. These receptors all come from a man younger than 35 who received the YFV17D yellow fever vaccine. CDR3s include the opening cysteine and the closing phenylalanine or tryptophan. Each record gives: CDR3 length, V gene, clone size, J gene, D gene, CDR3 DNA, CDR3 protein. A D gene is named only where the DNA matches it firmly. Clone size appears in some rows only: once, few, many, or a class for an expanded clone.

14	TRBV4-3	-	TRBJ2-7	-	TGCGCCAGCAGCCAAGCGAAGGGAACCTACGAGCAGTACTTC	CASSQAKGTYEQYF
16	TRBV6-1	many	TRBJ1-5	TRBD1	TGTGCCAGCAGTCGCGCCCCAGGGGGATTTAATCAGCCCCAGCATTTT	CASSRAPGGFNQPQHF
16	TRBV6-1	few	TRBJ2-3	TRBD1	TGTGCCAGCAGTCCTACAGGGGGCTGGGGTCTAGATACGCAGTATTTT	CASSPTGGWGLDTQYF
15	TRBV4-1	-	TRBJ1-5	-	TGCGCCAGCAGCCAATCGGTCTGGGCAGGTCAGCCCCAGCATTTT	CASSQSVWAGQPQHF
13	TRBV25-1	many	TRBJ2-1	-	TGTGCCAGCAGTGAATACGACCAGAGGGAGCAGTTCTTC	CASSEYDQREQFF
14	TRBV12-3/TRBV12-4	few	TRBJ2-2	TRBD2	TGTGCCAGCAGCCGACTAGCGGCGAGGAGGGAGCTGTTTTTT	CASSRLAARRELFF
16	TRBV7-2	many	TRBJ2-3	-	TGTGCCAGCAGGCCCGGGGGGCGGGGGCTTGGGGATACGCAGTATTTT	CASRPGGRGLGDTQYF
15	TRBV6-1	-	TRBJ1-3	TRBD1	TGTGCCAGCAGCCGGACAGGGGGGGGTGGAAACACCATATATTTT	CASSRTGGGGNTIYF
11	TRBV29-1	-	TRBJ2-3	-	TGCAGCGTTGGTGAGACGGATACGCAGTATTTT	CSVGETDTQYF
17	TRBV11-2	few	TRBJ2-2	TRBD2	TGTGCCAGCAGCGTAGAACCGGGACTAGCGTACACCGGGGAGCTGTTTTTT	CASSVEPGLAYTGELFF
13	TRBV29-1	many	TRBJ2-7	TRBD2	TGCAGCGTCCCCCGGGGGGAGGGCCACGAGCAGTACTTC	CSVPRGEGHEQYF
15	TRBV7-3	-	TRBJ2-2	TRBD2	TGTGCCAGCAGCCACAGCGGGGGGGCCGGCGGGGAGCTGTTTTTT	CASSHSGGAGGELFF
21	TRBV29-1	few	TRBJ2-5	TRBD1	TGCAGCGTTCTAAATCTAAATCGACAGGGGGCGCACCCCCAACTTCAAGAGACCCAGTACTTC	CSVLNLNRQGAHPQLQETQYF
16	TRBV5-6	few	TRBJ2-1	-	TGTGCCAGCAGCTTGTCGGACTGGGCCGAGTACAATGAGCAGTTCTTC	CASSLSDWAEYNEQFF
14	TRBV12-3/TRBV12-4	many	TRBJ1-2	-	TGTGCCGTCCACCCAACCCCGGGGGGTAGTGGCTACACCTTC	CAVHPTPGGSGYTF
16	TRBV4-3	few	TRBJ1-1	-	TGCGCCAGCAGCCAAGATACCGACCTCATGAACACTGAAGCTTTCTTT	CASSQDTDLMNTEAFF
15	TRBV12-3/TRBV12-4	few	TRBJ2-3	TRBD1	TGTGCCAGCAGTCCCCGGACAGGCGGCACAGATACGCAGTATTTT	CASSPRTGGTDTQYF
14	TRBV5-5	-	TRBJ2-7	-	TGTGTCAGCAGCTTGGAACTGGACTCCTACGAGCAGTACTTC	CVSSLELDSYEQYF
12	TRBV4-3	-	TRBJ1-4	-	TGCGCCAGCAGCCAATCGGATGAAAAACTGTTTTTT	CASSQSDEKLFF
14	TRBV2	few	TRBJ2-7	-	TGTGCCAGCAGTGGCCCTCGGGCTCCCTACGAGCAGTACTTC	CASSGPRAPYEQYF
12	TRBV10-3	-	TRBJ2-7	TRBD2	TGTGCCATCAGCCGGGGGGGAAGCGAGCAGTACTTC	CAISRGGSEQYF
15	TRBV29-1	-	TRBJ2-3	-	TGCAGCGTTGAGGGTGGGCAGGGAGCCACAGATACGCAGTATTTT	CSVEGGQGATDTQYF
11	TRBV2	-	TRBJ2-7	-	TGTGCCAGCAGTGGAAGGGACGAGCAGTACTTC	CASSGRDEQYF
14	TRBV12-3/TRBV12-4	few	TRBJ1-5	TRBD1	TGTGCCAGCACCCCGGGACAGGGCACTCAGCCCCAGCATTTT	CASTPGQGTQPQHF
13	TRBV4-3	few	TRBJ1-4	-	TGCGCCAGCAGCGGGGCTCTGGGAGAAAAACTGTTTTTT	CASSGALGEKLFF
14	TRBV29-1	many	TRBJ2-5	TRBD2	TGCAGCGTTCGCGGGACTAGCGGGGAAGAGACCCAGTACTTC	CSVRGTSGEETQYF
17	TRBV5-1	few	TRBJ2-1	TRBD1	TGCGCCAGCAGCTTGAGTATTGGGACAGGGGCGTCGAATGAGCAGTTCTTC	CASSLSIGTGASNEQFF
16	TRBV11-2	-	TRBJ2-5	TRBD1	TGTGCCAGCAGCTTAGAGGGACAGGGATACCAAGAGACCCAGTACTTC	CASSLEGQGYQETQYF
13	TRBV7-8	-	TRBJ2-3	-	TGTGCCAGCAGCTTAGCGGCCCTCAGTGCGCAGTATTTT	CASSLAALSAQYF
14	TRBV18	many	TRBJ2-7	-	TGTGCCAGCTCACCACAGGGGTCCGCCTACGAGCAGTACTTC	CASSPQGSAYEQYF
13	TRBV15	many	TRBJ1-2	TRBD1	TGTGCCACCAGCAGGGGACAGACCTATGGCTACACCTTC	CATSRGQTYGYTF
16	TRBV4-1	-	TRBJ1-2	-	TGCGCCAGCAGCCAAGACCCGAGTCCGAAAGTATATGGCTACACCTTC	CASSQDPSPKVYGYTF
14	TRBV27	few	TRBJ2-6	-	TGTGCCAGCAGTTCGTACTCTGGGGCCAACGTCCTGACTTTC	CASSSYSGANVLTF
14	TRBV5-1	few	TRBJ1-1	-	TGCGCCAGCAGCTTGACAGGTTCGAACACTGAAGCTTTCTTT	CASSLTGSNTEAFF
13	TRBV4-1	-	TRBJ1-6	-	TGCGCCAGCAGCCAGAGGGTCGAAGGGACCCTCCACTTT	CASSQRVEGTLHF
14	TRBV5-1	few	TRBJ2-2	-	TGCGCCAGCAGCTTTTTGGGGAGGACCGGGGAGCTGTTTTTT	CASSFLGRTGELFF
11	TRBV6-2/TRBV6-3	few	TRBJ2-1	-	TGTGCCAGCAGTTACCCCAATGAGCAGTTCTTC	CASSYPNEQFF
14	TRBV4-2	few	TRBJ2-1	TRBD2	TGTGCCAGCAGCCAAGATGGGGGGGGCAATGAGCAGTTCTTC	CASSQDGGGNEQFF
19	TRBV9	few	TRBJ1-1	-	TGTGCCAGCAGCGTAGCAGCTTTCGGGGATACCTTAGCGGTCACTGAAGCTTTCTTT	CASSVAAFGDTLAVTEAFF
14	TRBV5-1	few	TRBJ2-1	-	TGCGCCAGCAGCCGCGCGGGTCTGGTCAATGAGCAGTTCTTC	CASSRAGLVNEQFF
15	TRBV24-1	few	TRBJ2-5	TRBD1	TGTGCCACCAGTGAGGGACAGGGAACCCAAGAGACCCAGTACTTC	CATSEGQGTQETQYF
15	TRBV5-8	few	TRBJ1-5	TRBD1	TGTGCCAGCAGCTTGGGGACAGGGGTTGTTCAGCCCCAGCATTTT	CASSLGTGVVQPQHF
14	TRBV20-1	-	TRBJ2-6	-	TGCAGTGCTAGAGCCCGCGGGGGGGCCAACGTCCTGACTTTC	CSARARGGANVLTF
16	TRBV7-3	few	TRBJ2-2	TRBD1	TGTGCCAGCAGCTCGACAGGGCACACTAACACCGGGGAGCTGTTTTTT	CASSSTGHTNTGELFF
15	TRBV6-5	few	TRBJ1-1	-	TGTGCCAGCAGTTACTCGAGAGGGGGGAACACTGAAGCTTTCTTT	CASSYSRGGNTEAFF
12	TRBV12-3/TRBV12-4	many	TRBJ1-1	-	TGTGCCAGCAGTTTAATGGGGGGGAGAGCTTTCTTT	CASSLMGGRAFF
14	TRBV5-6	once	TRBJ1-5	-	TGTGCCAGCAGCTCCCTGGGGTGGAATCAGCCCCAGCATTTT	CASSSLGWNQPQHF
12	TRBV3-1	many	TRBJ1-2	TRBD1	TGTGCCACGGGGACAGTCTCATATGGCTACACCTTC	CATGTVSYGYTF
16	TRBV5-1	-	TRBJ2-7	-	TGCGCCAGCAGCTTAATTCGCCGGAGAGAAACCCACGAGCAGTACTTC	CASSLIRRRETHEQYF
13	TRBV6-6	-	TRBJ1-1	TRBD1	TGTGCCATCGGACAGGGTCCCGGCACTGAAGCTTTCTTT	CAIGQGPGTEAFF
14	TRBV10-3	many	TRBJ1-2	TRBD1	TGTGCCATCAGTGTGGGACAGGGAGACTATGGCTACACCTTC	CAISVGQGDYGYTF
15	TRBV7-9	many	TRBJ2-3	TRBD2	TGTGCCAGCAGCCCAGCGGGGGTTGGCACAGATACGCAGTATTTT	CASSPAGVGTDTQYF
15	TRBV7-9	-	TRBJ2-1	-	TGTGCCAGCAGCTCAGAGGTGGCAGGGTTCGATGAGCAGTTCTTC	CASSSEVAGFDEQFF
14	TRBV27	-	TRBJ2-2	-	TGTGCCAGCAGTGAAGGACAGAACACCGGGGAGCTGTTTTTT	CASSEGQNTGELFF
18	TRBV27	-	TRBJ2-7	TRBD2	TGTGCCAGCAGTTTCTCGGTCCTCGAGGGAGGGAGGGTCTACGAGCAGTACTTC	CASSFSVLEGGRVYEQYF